This TCR beta chain was identified in a study of blood T cell repertoires in COVID-19. Study summary: The cDNA or gDNA used as material had been derived from T cells, B-cell-depleted T cells, or PBMCs.

Per the original methods: Estimation of nucleated cell counts relied on the amplification of reference gene primers. Assay used: immunoSEQ multiplex PCR; TCRdb lists only in-frame clones, some missing. V, J and clone size were drawn from that table, and D and trimming were deduced from the DNA. This sample has about 74,000 clones, with roughly 84% found just once. Germline CDR1 is KGHDR and CDR2 is SFDVKD. J gave up 7 bases and V 7 bases, and 4 bases lay outside the gene matches. This CDR3 comprises 13 residues. The sequence derives from a man older than 75 with acute or convalescent COVID-19. Material for sequencing was peripheral blood. This rearrangement joins TRBV24-1 to TRBJ1-4; 8 bases are shared with TRBD1. The CDR3 loop is CATSLGQGEKLFF. CDR3 in DNA: TGTGCCACCAGCCTTGGACAGGGTGAAAAACTGTTTTTT.